This T cell receptor beta chain was sequenced during a study of human T cells and chemical hapten exposure. Whole-study results and caveats: Unchanged with DPC sensitization were TCRs above 1 in 1000 frequency.

The library put unique molecular identifiers onto individual cDNA molecules. Per the original data handling: From about 20,000 to 690,000 TCRs were found per sample, with a median of 95,638. A single record per CDR3 protein comes from TCRdb applying MiXCR to the 5' RACE reads. TCRdb's processing, not the authors', yielded these V and J calls. The repertoire has under 150,000 distinct CDR3 sequences, around a fifth of them found once; the top ten carry around 2.8%. Total RNA came from unfractionated whole blood. This clonotype has more than one count but fewer than ten. Antigen: not known. V lost 5 bases and J lost 0; bases outside the gene matches: 7. The CDR3 spans 15 residues. The V gene's germline CDR1 is SGHVS and CDR2 FQNEAQ.

The chain carries TRBV7-8 and TRBJ2-7, with 7 positions matching TRBD2. The TCR comes from a human donor in good health. CDR3 DNA sequence: TGTGCCAGCAGCCACCCCCTAGCGGCCTCCTACGAGCAGTACTTC. The encoded protein is CASSHPLAASYEQYF.